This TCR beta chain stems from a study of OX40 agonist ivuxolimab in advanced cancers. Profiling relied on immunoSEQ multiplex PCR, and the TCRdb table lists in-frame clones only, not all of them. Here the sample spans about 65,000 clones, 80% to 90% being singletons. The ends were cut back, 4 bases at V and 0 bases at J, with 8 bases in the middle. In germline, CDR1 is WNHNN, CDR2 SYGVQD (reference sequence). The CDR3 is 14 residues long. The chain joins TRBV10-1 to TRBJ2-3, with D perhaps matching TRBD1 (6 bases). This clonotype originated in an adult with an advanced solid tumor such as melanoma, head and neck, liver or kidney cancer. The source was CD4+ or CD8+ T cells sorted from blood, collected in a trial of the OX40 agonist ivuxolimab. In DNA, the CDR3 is TGCGCCAGCAGTGCAGGGGTCAGCACAGATACGCAGTATTTT. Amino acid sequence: CASSAGVSTDTQYF.